The 5 T cell receptor beta chains presented below share a single source sample, sequenced in a study of sequential checkpoint blockade in melanoma. Sequencing was performed with immunoSEQ multiplex PCR; in TCRdb, only in-frame clones are kept and a portion is missing. The profile shows 3,000 or so clones, about 20% of them singletons. The sample's treatment: randomized to nivolumab then ipilimumab (arm A) or the reverse (arm B). Specimen: tumor tissue (inferred from file names), collected from a patient given nivolumab and ipilimumab in sequence. All receptors derive from a human donor with melanoma.

Many counts were recorded for this clone. The chain joins TRBV11-3 to TRBJ1-4; 8 bases map to TRBD1. CDR3 length: 15 residues. The V gene end was trimmed by 5 bases and the J gene end by 8 bases; junction bases not matched to a gene: 10. Germline lookup yields CDR1 SGHNT and CDR2 YENEEA. This CDR3 is CASSPGTGPGEKLFF. The CDR3 bases are TGTGCCAGCAGCCCAGGGACAGGTCCTGGGGAAAAACTGTTTTTT.

The rearrangement joins TRBV5-1 to TRBJ1-1, with 8 positions matching TRBD1. CDR1 is SGHRS, CDR2 YFSETQ, per germline. Losses at the gene ends were 0 bases for V and 5 bases for J; bases not matched to a gene: 24. The CDR3 loop spans 21 amino acids. The CDR3 DNA sequence: TGCGCCAGCAGCTTGGTTTACCCAGCTTGGTTTATGTCAGGGGGCTGGACTGAAGCTTTCTTT. Its protein product is CASSLVYPAWFMSGGWTEAFF.

The chain combines TRBV18 with TRBJ1-1; the D is unclear. This CDR3 is 13 amino acids long. Germline values: CDR1 KGHSH, CDR2 LQKENI. The ends were cut back, 3 bases at V and 4 bases at J, with 9 bases in the middle. The CDR3 sequence: CASSPGFFTEAFF. The CDR3 bases are TGTGCCAGCTCACCGGGGTTTTTCACTGAAGCTTTCTTT.

This clone rates as medium-sized. The V and J genes are TRBV11-3 and TRBJ2-1; 8 bases line up with TRBD2. This CDR3 region has 16 residues. Looked up from germline, CDR1 is SGHNT and CDR2 is YENEEA. The junction had 13 bases not matched to a gene; V was cut back by 5 bases and J by 7 bases. CDR3: CASSPYGGGIKNEQFF. The CDR3 nucleotides are TGTGCCAGCAGCCCTTACGGGGGGGGAATTAAAAATGAGCAGTTCTTC.

The genes are TRBV5-1 and TRBJ1-3; no clear D gene. The CDR3 extends over 16 amino acids. Trimming shortened V by 4 bases and J by 0 bases, and 14 bases separated the two germline ends. The germline V gene has CDR1 SGHRS and CDR2 YFSETQ. CDR3 sequence (DNA): TGCGCCAGCAGCCCGCAGCCGGCTACCTCTGGAAACACCATATATTTT. Its protein product is CASSPQPATSGNTIYF. The complete variable domain, with remaining parts taken from reference TRBV5-1 and TRBJ1-3, reads KAGVTQTPRYLIKTRGQQVTLSCSPISGHRSVSWYQQTPGQGLQFLFEYFSETQRNKGNFPGRFSGRQFSNSRSEMNVSTLELGDSALYLCASSPQPATSGNTIYFGEGSWLTVV.